This T cell receptor beta chain was documented in a study of CD8+CD57+ T cells in acquired aplastic anemia (dated by TCRdb to the late 2010s). At the level of the whole study: On average, sorted CD4+ and CD8+ cells yielded 3.2 ug of extracted DNA, with a range of roughly 0.18 to 30 ug. CD8+CD57+ expansion was defined as frequency above the mean frequency observed in healthy subjects. The research as a whole found: Between patients and healthy controls, no significant difference in CD8+ Simpson's diversity was found (P=0.060). Although under 35 CD8+ CDR3 sequences were shared by patients and controls, these sequences appeared highly expressed in patients and within the immunodominant clones of patients.

TCR beta VDJ combination and CDR3 sequence profiling used genomic DNA as the template. TCR repertoire sequencing was run on an Illumina HiSeq 2000. Per the source publication's procedure: Repertoires were assessed using TRBV/TRBJ rearrangement plots, CDR3 size and DJ length profiles, and Simpson's diversity index. The most abundant DNA sequence in the deep sequencing data was defined as the immunodominant clone. CDR3 amino acid sequences were screened for sharing across subjects and compared with published repertoires and the VDJdb database. TCRdb reprocessing: public reads trimmed at Q25 with fastp, clones called with MiXCR, in-frame beta chains kept. Rows matching on CDR3 protein sequence are summarized as one entry with the most common DNA and genes. The V and J calls shown here were made by TCRdb, not taken from the authors' results. For this sample there are 95,000 to 150,000 distinct CDR3 sequences; approximately 36% appear just once. The ten largest clones represent around 2.7% of the sample.

Flow cytometry had shown CD8+CD57+ cell expansion in the patients selected for sequencing. All patients had severe acquired aplastic anemia diagnosed by International Study of Aplastic Anemia and Agranulocytosis and Camitta criteria. Patients had received no therapy at the time of blood sampling. The study deep-sequenced TCR repertoires of sorted CD4+ and CD8+ blood T cells from severe aplastic anemia patients and healthy subjects. Patients were enrolled under clinicaltrials.gov protocols 00001620, 01623167, 00001397, 00071045, 00081523 and 00961064 in the USA. Ficoll-Paque density gradient centrifugation was used to isolate peripheral blood mononuclear cells. Before DNA was extracted, CD4+ and CD8+ T cells were sorted using either FACS or magnetic beads. This clonotype was seen a few times. The target of this receptor is not known. No quality values exist for individual bases; no much larger clone is one base distant.

V lost 3 bases and J lost 6 bases; the stretch between them is 22 bases long. From cysteine to phenylalanine, the CDR3 is 17 amino acids long. Here the CDR3 DNA is all that survives: 51 bases in frame from base 1. The germline V gene (reference sequence) specifies LNHDA as CDR1 and SQIVND as CDR2. Rearrangement joined TRBV19 to TRBJ2-3; the D region is possibly TRBD1 or TRBD2, each matching across 5 bases. The specimen sequenced was sorted CD4+, CD8+, or CD8+CD57+ T cells (not recorded which) from PBMCs. The sequence was collected from a human donor with aplastic anemia. The CDR3 loop reads CASSIPGRTLEGDTQYF. The DNA sequence follows: TGTGCCAGTAGTATTCCGGGACGGACTTTAGAGGGCGATACGCAGTATTTT. Extended through the reference TRBV19 and TRBJ2-3 proteins, this CDR3 yields the full variable domain: DGGITQSPKYLFRKEGQNVTLSCEQNLNHDAMYWYRQDPGQGLRLIYYSQIVNDFQKGDIAEGYSVSREKKESFPLTVTSAQKNPTAFYLCASSIPGRTLEGDTQYFGPGTRLTVL.